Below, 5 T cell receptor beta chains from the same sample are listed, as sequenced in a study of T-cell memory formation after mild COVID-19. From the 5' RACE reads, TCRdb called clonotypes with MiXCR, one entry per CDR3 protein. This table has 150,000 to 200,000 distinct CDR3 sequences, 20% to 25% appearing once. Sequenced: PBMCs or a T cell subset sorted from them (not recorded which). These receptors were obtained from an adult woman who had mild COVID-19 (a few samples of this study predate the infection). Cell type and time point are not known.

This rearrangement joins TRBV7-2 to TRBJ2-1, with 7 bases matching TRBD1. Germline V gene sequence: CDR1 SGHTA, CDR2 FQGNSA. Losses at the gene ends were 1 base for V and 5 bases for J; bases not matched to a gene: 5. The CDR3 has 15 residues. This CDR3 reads CASSLDRGGNNEQFF. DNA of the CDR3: TGTGCCAGCAGCTTAGACAGGGGCGGAAACAATGAGCAGTTCTTC. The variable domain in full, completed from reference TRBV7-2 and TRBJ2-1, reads GAGVSQSPSNKVTEKGKDVELRCDPISGHTALYWYRQSLGQGLEFLIYFQGNSAPDKSGLPSDRFSAERTGGSVSTLTIQRTQQEDSAVYLCASSLDRGGNNEQFFGPGTRLTVL.

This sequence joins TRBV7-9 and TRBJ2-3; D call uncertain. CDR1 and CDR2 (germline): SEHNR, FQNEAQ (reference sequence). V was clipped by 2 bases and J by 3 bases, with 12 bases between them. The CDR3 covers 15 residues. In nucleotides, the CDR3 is TGTGCCAGCAGCTTATCTCCGGGCAGGACAGATACGCAGTATTTT. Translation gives CASSLSPGRTDTQYF.

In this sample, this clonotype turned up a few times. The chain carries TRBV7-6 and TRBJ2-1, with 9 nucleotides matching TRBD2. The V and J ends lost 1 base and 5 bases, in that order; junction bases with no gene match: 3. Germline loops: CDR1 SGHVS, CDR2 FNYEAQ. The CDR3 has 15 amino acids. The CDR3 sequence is CASSLGLAANNEQFF. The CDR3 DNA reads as TGTGCCAGCAGCTTAGGACTAGCGGCGAACAATGAGCAGTTCTTC.

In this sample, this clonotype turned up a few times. CDR3 DNA: TGCAGCGTTGACAGGGGAGGGACTGAAGCTTTCTTT. Protein: CSVDRGGTEAFF. This chain connects TRBV29-1 to TRBJ1-1; D may be TRBD1 (6 bases). The CDR3 contains 12 residues. Germline V gives CDR1 SQVTM, CDR2 ANQGSEA. Deletions cut 3 bases from V and 5 bases from J, with 10 bases between.

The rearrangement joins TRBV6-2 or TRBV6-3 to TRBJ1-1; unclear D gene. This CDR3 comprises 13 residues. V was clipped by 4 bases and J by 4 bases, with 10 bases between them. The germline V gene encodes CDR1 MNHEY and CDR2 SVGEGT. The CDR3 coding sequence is TGTGCCAGCAGTTCCGGGTACCTCACTGAAGCTTTCTTT. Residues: CASSSGYLTEAFF.